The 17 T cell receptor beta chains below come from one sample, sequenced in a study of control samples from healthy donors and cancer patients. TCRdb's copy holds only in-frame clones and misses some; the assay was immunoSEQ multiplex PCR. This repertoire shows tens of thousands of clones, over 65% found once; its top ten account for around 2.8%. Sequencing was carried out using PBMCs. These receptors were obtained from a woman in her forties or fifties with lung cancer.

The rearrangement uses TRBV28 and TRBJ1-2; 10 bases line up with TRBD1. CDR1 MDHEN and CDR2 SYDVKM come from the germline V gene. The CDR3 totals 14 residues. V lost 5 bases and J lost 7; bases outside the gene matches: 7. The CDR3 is CASSTTGGASGYTF. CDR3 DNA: TGTGCCAGCAGTACGACAGGGGGCGCTTCTGGCTACACCTTC.

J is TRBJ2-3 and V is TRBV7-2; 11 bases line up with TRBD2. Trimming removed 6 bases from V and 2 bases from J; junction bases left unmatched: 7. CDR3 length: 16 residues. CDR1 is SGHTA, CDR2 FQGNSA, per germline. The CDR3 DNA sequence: TGTGCCAGCAGGGCTCTAGCGGGGGGTCTCACAGATACGCAGTATTTT. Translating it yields CASRALAGGLTDTQYF. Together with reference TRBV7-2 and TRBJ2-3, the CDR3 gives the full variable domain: GAGVSQSPSNKVTEKGKDVELRCDPISGHTALYWYRQSLGQGLEFLIYFQGNSAPDKSGLPSDRFSAERTGGSVSTLTIQRTQQEDSAVYLCASRALAGGLTDTQYFGPGTRLTVL.

The CDR3 loop reads CASHPGDGGYTF. As DNA, the CDR3 is TGTGCCTCTCACCCGGGGGACGGTGGCTACACCTTC. The J gene is TRBJ1-2, the V gene TRBV18; weak D call: TRBD1 (5 bases). Trimming took 11 bases from V and 7 from J, leaving 17 bases between them. Germline V gene sequence: CDR1 KGHSH, CDR2 LQKENI. The CDR3 is made up of 12 amino acids.

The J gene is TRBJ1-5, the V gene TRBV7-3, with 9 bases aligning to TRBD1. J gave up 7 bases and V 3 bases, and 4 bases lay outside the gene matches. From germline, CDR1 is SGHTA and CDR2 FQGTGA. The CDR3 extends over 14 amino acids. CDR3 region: CASSFPGQGQPQHF. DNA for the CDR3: TGTGCCAGCAGCTTCCCGGGACAGGGACAGCCCCAGCATTTT.

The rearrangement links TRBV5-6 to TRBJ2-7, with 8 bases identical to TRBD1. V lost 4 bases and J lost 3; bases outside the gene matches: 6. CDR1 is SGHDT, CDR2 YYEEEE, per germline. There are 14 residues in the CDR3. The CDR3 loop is CASSNLGQDYEQYF. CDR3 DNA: TGTGCCAGCAGCAATCTGGGACAGGACTACGAGCAGTACTTC. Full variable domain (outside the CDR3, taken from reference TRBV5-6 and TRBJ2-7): DAGVTQSPTHLIKTRGQQVTLRCSPKSGHDTVSWYQQALGQGPQFIFQYYEEEERQRGNFPDRFSGHQFPNYSSELNVNALLLGDSALYLCASSNLGQDYEQYFGPGTRLTVT.

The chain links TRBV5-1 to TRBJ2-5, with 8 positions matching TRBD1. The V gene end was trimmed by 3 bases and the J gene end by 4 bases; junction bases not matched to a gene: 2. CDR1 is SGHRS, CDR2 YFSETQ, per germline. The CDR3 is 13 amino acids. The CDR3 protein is CASSSQGAETQYF. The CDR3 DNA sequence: TGCGCCAGCAGCTCCCAGGGGGCAGAGACCCAGTACTTC.

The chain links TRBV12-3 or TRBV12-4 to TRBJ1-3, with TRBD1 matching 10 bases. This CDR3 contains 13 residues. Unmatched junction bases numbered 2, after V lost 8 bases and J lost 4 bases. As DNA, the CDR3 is TGTGCCAGCGGGACAGGGGCAGGAAACACCATATATTTT. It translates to CASGTGAGNTIYF.

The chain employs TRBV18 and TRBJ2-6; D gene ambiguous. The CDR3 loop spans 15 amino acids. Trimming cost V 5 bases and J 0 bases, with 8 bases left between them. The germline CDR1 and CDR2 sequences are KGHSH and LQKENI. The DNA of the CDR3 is TGTGCCAGCTCATCGGAACTCTCTGGGGCCAACGTCCTGACTTTC. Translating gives CASSSELSGANVLTF.

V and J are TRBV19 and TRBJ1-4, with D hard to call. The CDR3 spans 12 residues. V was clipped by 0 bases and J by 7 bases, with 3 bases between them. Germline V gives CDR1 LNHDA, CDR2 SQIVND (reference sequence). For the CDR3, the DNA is TGTGCCAGTAGTATAGACGGTGAAAAACTGTTTTTT. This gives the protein CASSIDGEKLFF.

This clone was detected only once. The CDR3 is CASSLIGGGTEAFF. DNA of the CDR3: TGTGCCAGCAGCTTAATAGGGGGGGGAACTGAAGCTTTCTTT. The J gene is TRBJ1-1, the V gene TRBV7-2; possibly TRBD1 for D (6 bases). Germline assignment: CDR1 SGHTA and CDR2 FQGNSA. V lost 2 bases and J lost 5, with 12 bases in between. This CDR3 is built from 14 residues. The variable domain in full, with the rest retrieved from reference TRBV7-2 and TRBJ1-1, is GAGVSQSPSNKVTEKGKDVELRCDPISGHTALYWYRQSLGQGLEFLIYFQGNSAPDKSGLPSDRFSAERTGGSVSTLTIQRTQQEDSAVYLCASSLIGGGTEAFFGQGTRLTVV.

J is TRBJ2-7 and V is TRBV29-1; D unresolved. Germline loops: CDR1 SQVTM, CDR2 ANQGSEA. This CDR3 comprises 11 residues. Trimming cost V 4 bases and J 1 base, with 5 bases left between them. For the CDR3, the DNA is TGCAGCGTTGGACCGTCCTACGAGCAGTACTTC. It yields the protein CSVGPSYEQYF.

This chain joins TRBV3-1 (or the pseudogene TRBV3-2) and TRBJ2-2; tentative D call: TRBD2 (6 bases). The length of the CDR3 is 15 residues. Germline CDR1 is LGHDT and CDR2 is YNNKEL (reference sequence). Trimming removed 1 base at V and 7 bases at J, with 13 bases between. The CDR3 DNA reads TGTGCCAGCAGCCAAGCTGGGGACTGGCACGGGGAGCTGTTTTTT. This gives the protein CASSQAGDWHGELFF.

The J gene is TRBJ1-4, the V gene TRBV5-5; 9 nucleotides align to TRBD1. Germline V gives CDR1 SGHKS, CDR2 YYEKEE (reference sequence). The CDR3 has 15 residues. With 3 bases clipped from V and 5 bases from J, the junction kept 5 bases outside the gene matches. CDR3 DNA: TGTGCCAGCAGCTGGGACAGGGTAAGGAATGAAAAACTGTTTTTT. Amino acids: CASSWDRVRNEKLFF.

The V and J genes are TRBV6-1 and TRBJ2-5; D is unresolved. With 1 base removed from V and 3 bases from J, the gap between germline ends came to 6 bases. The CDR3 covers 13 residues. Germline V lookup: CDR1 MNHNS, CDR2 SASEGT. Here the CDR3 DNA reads TGTGCCAGCAGTGAAGAGGTCGAAGAGACCCAGTACTTC. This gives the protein CASSEEVEETQYF.

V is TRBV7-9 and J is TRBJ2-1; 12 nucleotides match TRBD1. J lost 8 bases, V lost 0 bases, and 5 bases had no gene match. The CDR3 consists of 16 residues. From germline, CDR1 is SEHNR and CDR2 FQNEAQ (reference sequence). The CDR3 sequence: CASSLAWDRGLDEQFF. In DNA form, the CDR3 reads TGTGCCAGCAGCTTAGCTTGGGACAGGGGGCTCGATGAGCAGTTCTTC.

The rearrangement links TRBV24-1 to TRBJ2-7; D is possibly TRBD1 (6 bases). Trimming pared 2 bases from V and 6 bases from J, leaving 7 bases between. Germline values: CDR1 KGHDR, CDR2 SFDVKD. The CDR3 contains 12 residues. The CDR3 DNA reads TGTGCCACCAGTGATTGGGGGCTCGAGCAGTACTTC. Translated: CATSDWGLEQYF.

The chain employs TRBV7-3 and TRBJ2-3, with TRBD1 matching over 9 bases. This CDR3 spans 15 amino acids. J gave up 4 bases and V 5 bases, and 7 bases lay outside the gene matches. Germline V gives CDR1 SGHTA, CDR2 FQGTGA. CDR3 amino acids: CASSPGQGDADTQYF. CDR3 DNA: TGTGCCAGCAGCCCGGGACAGGGTGACGCAGATACGCAGTATTTT.